Below, 3 T cell receptor beta chains from the same sample are listed, as sequenced in a study of cytomegalovirus exposure and HLA in healthy donors. PCR primers comprised 60 Vbeta and 13 Jbeta primers. Clones were sequenced by immunoSEQ multiplex PCR, and TCRdb holds only the in-frame ones, with some missing. This table holds fewer than 200,000 clones. The sequenced material came from PBMCs. The source is a young man in good health and CMV-seronegative.

V gene TRBV19 combines with J gene TRBJ1-6; no definite D call. Germline lookup yields CDR1 LNHDA and CDR2 SQIVND (reference sequence). Trimming took 5 bases from V and 8 from J, leaving 13 bases between them. The CDR3 totals 14 residues. The CDR3 spells CASSLPRPDSPLHF. The DNA of the CDR3 is TGTGCCAGTAGTCTACCCCGCCCGGATTCACCCCTCCACTTT.

The chain is built from TRBV7-8 and TRBJ1-4; D gene ambiguous. CDR1 is SGHVS and CDR2 is FQNEAQ in the germline V gene. The CDR3 is 15 residues long. V gave up 5 bases and J gave up 5 bases, with 15 bases separating them. CDR3: CASSASSGRNEKLFF. The CDR3 region has the DNA TGTGCCAGCAGCGCCTCGTCCGGTCGAAATGAAAAACTGTTTTTT.

The genes are TRBV30 and TRBJ2-5, with TRBD2 as a possible D gene (5 bases). The CDR3 covers 13 residues. Germline V gene sequence: CDR1 GTSNPN, CDR2 SVGIG (reference sequence). V dropped 8 bases and J dropped 1 base, with 14 bases sitting between them. The CDR3 is CAGENGVQETQYF. The CDR3, as DNA: TGTGCCGGGGAAAACGGGGTCCAAGAGACCCAGTACTTC.